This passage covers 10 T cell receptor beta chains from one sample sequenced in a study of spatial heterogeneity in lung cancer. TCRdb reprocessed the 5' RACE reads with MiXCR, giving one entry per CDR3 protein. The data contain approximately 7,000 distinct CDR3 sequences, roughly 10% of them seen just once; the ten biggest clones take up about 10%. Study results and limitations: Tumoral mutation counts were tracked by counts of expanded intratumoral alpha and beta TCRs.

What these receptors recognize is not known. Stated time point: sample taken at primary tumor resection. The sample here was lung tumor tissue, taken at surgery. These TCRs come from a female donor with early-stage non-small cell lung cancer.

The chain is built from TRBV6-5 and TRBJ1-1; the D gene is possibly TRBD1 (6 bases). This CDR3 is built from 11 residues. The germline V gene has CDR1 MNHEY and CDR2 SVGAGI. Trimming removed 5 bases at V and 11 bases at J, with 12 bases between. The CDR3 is CASSNREAAFF. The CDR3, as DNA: TGTGCCAGCAGTAACAGGGAGGCGGCTTTCTTT.

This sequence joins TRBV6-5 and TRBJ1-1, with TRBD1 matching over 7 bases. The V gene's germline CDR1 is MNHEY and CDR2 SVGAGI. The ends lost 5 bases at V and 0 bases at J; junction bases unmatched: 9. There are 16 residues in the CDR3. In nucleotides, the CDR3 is TGTGCCAGCAGTAAAAACAGGGGTCCCATGAACACTGAAGCTTTCTTT. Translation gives CASSKNRGPMNTEAFF.

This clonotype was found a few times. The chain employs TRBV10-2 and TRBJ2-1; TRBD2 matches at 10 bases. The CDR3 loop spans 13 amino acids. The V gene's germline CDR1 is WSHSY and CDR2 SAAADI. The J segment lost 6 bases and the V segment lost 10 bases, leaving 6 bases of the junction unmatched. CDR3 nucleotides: TGCGCCACCCGGGCTAGCGGGGGCAATGAGCAGTTCTTC. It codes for CATRASGGNEQFF.

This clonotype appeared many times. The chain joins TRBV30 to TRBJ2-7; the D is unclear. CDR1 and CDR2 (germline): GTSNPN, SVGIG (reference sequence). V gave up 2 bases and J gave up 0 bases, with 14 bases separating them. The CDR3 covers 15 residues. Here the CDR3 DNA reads TGTGCCTGGAGTACCCCCCGGGCCTTCTCCTACGAGCAGTACTTC. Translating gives CAWSTPRAFSYEQYF.

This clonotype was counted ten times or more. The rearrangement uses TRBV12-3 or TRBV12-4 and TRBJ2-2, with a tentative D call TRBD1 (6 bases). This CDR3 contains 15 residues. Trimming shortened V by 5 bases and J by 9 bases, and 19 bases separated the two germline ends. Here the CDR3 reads CASSVRDIEQRELFF. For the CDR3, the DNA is TGTGCCAGCAGTGTCCGGGACATAGAACAGAGGGAGCTGTTTTTT.

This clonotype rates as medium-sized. CDR3 bases: TGCAGCGTTGAAGGCGGTAGTGGGGAAAAACTGTTTTTT. Amino acids: CSVEGGSGEKLFF. The chain recombines TRBV29-1 with TRBJ1-4; no definite D call. The CDR3 is made up of 13 amino acids. The germline V and J ends were trimmed by 1 base and 8 bases, with 11 bases remaining between them. Germline CDR1 and CDR2: SQVTM and ANQGSEA.

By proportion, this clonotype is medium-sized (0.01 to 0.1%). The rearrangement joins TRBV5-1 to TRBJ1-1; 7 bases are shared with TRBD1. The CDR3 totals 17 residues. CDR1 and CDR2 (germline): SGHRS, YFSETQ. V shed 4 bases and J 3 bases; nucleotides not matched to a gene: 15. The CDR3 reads CASSKTGENGKDTEAFF. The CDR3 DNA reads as TGCGCCAGCAGCAAAACAGGGGAGAACGGCAAGGACACTGAAGCTTTCTTT.

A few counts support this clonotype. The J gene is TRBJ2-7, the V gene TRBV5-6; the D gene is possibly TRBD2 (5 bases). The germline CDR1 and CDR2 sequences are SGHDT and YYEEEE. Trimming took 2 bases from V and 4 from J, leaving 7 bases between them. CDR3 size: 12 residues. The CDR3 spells CASSLRGYEQYF. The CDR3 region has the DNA TGTGCCAGCAGCTTAAGAGGGTACGAGCAGTACTTC.

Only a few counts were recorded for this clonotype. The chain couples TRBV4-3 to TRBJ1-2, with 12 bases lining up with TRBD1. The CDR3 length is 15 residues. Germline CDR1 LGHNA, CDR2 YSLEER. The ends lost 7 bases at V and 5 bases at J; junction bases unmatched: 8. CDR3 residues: CASNPGQGAGYGYTF. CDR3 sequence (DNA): TGCGCCAGCAACCCGGGACAGGGGGCTGGGTATGGCTACACCTTC.

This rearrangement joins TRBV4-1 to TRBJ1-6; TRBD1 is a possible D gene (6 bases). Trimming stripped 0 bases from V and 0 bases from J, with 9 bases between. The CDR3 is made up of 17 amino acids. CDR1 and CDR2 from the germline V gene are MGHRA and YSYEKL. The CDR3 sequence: CASSQDVTGSYNSPLHF. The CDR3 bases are TGCGCCAGCAGCCAAGATGTGACAGGCTCCTATAATTCACCCCTCCACTTT.